Shown below are 26 T cell receptor beta chains from a single sample sequenced in a study of cytomegalovirus exposure and HLA in healthy donors. With 60 Vbeta and 13 Jbeta primers, the PCR was carried out. Sequencing used immunoSEQ multiplex PCR; TCRdb keeps in-frame clones, though not all of them. The table has around 130,000 clones, 81% seen once; the top ten hold approximately 2.2%. The material sequenced was PBMCs. The receptors originated from a woman aged 35 to 49 in good health and CMV-seronegative.

This chain joins TRBV28 and TRBJ1-2; possible D gene TRBD1, 6 bases. The CDR3 contains 14 residues. Germline V gene lookup returns CDR1 MDHEN and CDR2 SYDVKM. The V gene lost 2 bases and the J gene lost 3 bases, with 10 bases spanning the gap. The CDR3 loop is CASSLGGPDYGYTF. CDR3 DNA sequence: TGTGCCAGCAGTTTAGGGGGCCCGGACTATGGCTACACCTTC.

The V gene is TRBV6-5, the J gene TRBJ1-1, with 10 bases identical to TRBD1. This CDR3 has 15 residues. V gave up 6 bases and J gave up 1 base; unmatched junction bases: 5. Per the germline V gene, CDR1 is MNHEY and CDR2 is SVGAGI. In DNA form, the CDR3 reads TGTGCCAGCAGCGACAGGGGGCTAGGGAACACTGAAGCTTTCTTT. Its protein product is CASSDRGLGNTEAFF.

This chain joins TRBV28 and TRBJ2-1, with TRBD1 identical over 8 bases. The CDR3 spans 15 residues. Losses at the gene ends were 6 bases for V and 5 bases for J; bases not matched to a gene: 9. CDR1 is MDHEN, CDR2 SYDVKM, per germline. The CDR3 here is CASRHPGQDHNEQFF. The CDR3 bases are TGTGCCAGCAGACATCCGGGACAGGACCACAATGAGCAGTTCTTC.

The chain links TRBV10-1 to TRBJ1-1; TRBD1 matches 7 bases. The CDR3 is 13 amino acids. Germline loops: CDR1 WNHNN, CDR2 SYGVQD (reference sequence). V trimming: 6 bases; J trimming: 3 bases; junction bases outside the gene matches: 4. CDR3 DNA: TGCGCCAGCAGCCAGGACAGGTACACTGAAGCTTTCTTT. This translates into CASSQDRYTEAFF.

The chain is built from TRBV7-2 and TRBJ2-3; TRBD2 agrees at 7 bases. CDR3 length: 18 residues. Germline-derived CDR1 and CDR2 are SGHTA and FQGNSA. V shed 2 bases and J 0 bases; nucleotides not matched to a gene: 11. This CDR3 is CASSLRPHSGISTDTQYF. The CDR3 region has the DNA TGTGCCAGCAGCTTAAGGCCCCACAGCGGGATTAGCACAGATACGCAGTATTTT.

Written as DNA, the CDR3 is TGTGCCAGCAGCTTCTCTGGGAGGAAGGAGGAAAAACTGTTTTTT. This sequence encodes CASSFSGRKEEKLFF. V and J are TRBV5-8 and TRBJ1-4; D gene ambiguous. V was pared by 2 bases and J by 8 bases, with 16 bases between. The CDR3 loop spans 15 amino acids. Germline values: CDR1 SGHTS, CDR2 YDEGEE.

The chain is built from TRBV4-3 and TRBJ2-7; D unresolved. V lost 1 base, J lost 3 bases, and 7 bases lay in between. This CDR3 is built from 13 residues. Germline CDR1 is LGHNA and CDR2 is YSLEER. CDR3 DNA: TGCGCCAGCAGCCAAGCTAGGAACTACGAGCAGTACTTC. Translated, it gives CASSQARNYEQYF.

This chain joins TRBV9 and TRBJ1-1; perhaps TRBD1 as D (5 bases). Between the trimmed V and J ends, which lost 0 bases and 3 bases, there was a span of 9 bases. This CDR3 has 14 amino acids. Germline V gives CDR1 SGDLS, CDR2 YYNGEE. DNA of the CDR3: TGTGCCAGCAGCGTAGTTACCAGGGACACTGAAGCTTTCTTT. Its translation is CASSVVTRDTEAFF.

This chain uses TRBV7-9 with TRBJ2-2, with D tentatively TRBD2 (5 bases). CDR1 is SEHNR and CDR2 is FQNEAQ in the germline V gene (reference sequence). This CDR3 spans 15 amino acids. Trimming stripped 5 bases from V and 4 bases from J, with 14 bases between. CDR3 protein: CASSPTSGATGELFF. The CDR3 DNA reads TGTGCCAGCAGCCCTACTAGTGGAGCCACCGGGGAGCTGTTTTTT.

The V gene is TRBV29-1, the J gene TRBJ1-2; TRBD1 matches 10 bases. The germline CDR1 and CDR2 sequences are SQVTM and ANQGSEA. With V trimmed by 5 bases and J by 5 bases, 5 bases remained unmatched. The CDR3 runs 13 residues. Here the CDR3 reads CSVRDRGLYGYTF. CDR3 bases: TGCAGCGTTCGGGACAGGGGATTGTATGGCTACACCTTC.

The chain has TRBV28 and TRBJ2-7; D remains unclear. V lost 6 bases and J lost 3, with 9 bases in between. The CDR3 loop spans 12 amino acids. Germline V gene sequence: CDR1 MDHEN, CDR2 SYDVKM. The CDR3 nucleotides are TGTGCCAGCAGCCCCAGGAACTACGAGCAGTACTTC. Its translation: CASSPRNYEQYF.

The gene calls are TRBV7-9 and TRBJ1-2; TRBD1 is a possible D gene (6 bases). V lost 2 bases, J lost 4 bases, and 17 bases lay in between. CDR3 length: 16 residues. Germline CDR1 is SEHNR and CDR2 is FQNEAQ (reference sequence). CDR3 sequence: CASSLSRQGLGYGYTF. The CDR3 DNA reads TGTGCCAGCAGCTTATCACGTCAGGGGTTGGGCTATGGCTACACCTTC.

The chain employs TRBV19 and TRBJ1-2; 9 nucleotides line up with TRBD1. J gave up 4 bases and V 6 bases, and 6 bases lay outside the gene matches. CDR3 length: 14 amino acids. Germline CDR1 is LNHDA and CDR2 is SQIVND (reference sequence). The chain's CDR3 is CASSMGQGTYGYTF. Written as DNA, the CDR3 is TGTGCCAGTAGCATGGGACAGGGAACCTATGGCTACACCTTC. The whole variable domain, remainder taken from reference TRBV19 and TRBJ1-2, is DGGITQSPKYLFRKEGQNVTLSCEQNLNHDAMYWYRQDPGQGLRLIYYSQIVNDFQKGDIAEGYSVSREKKESFPLTVTSAQKNPTAFYLCASSMGQGTYGYTFGSGTRLTVV.

V usage is TRBV19 and J usage is TRBJ2-7, with D possibly TRBD1 on 5 matching bases. The CDR3 sequence is 15 residues long. CDR1 is LNHDA and CDR2 is SQIVND in the germline V gene (reference sequence). Deletions cut 1 base from V and 5 bases from J, with 15 bases between. CDR3 in amino acids: CASSIVWRQMDEQYF. The CDR3 nucleotides read TGTGCCAGTAGTATAGTGTGGAGACAGATGGACGAGCAGTACTTC.

A word on this clone: At one of its ends the junction is not consistent with the germline gene, which may arise from a read error. V and J are TRBV11-3 and TRBJ2-1, with unresolved D. This CDR3 spans 11 amino acids. Germline V CDR1 and CDR2: SGHNT, YENEEA. Written as DNA, the CDR3 is TGTGCCAGCAGCTCCAACAATGAGCAGTTCTTC. The encoded protein is CASSSNNEQFF. Variable domain in full (rest from reference TRBV11-3 and TRBJ2-1): EAGVVQSPRYKIIEKKQPVAFWCNPISGHNTLYWYLQNLGQGPELLIRYENEEAVDDSQLPKDRFSAERLKGVDSTLKIQPAELGDSAVYLCASSSNNEQFFGPGTRLTVL.

This clone was recorded only once. The chain employs TRBV14 and TRBJ2-7, with D perhaps TRBD2 (6 bases). The germline V and J ends were trimmed by 0 bases and 6 bases, with 18 bases remaining between them. Germline V gene sequence: CDR1 SGHDN, CDR2 FVKESK. The CDR3 spans 16 residues. The CDR3 is CASSQDFGGVLTEQYF. CDR3 nucleotide sequence: TGTGCCAGCAGCCAAGATTTTGGCGGGGTTCTAACCGAGCAGTACTTC.

V and J are TRBV7-8 and TRBJ1-5, with D unresolved. The CDR3 is made up of 15 amino acids. Germline V gene data show CDR1 as SGHVS and CDR2 as FQNEAQ. Trimming took off 4 bases at V and 0 bases at J, with 10 bases between the two ends. For the CDR3, the DNA is TGTGCCAGCAGCTACGGAGGGCTTAGCAATCAGCCCCAGCATTTT. It specifies CASSYGGLSNQPQHF.

CDR3 bases: TGTGCCAGCAGCTCCCTCCGGGACAGGGGGCCAGCCCAAACCTTC. The encoded protein is CASSSLRDRGPAQTF. The chain is built from TRBV11-2 and TRBJ1-2, with 12 bases that match TRBD1. Per germline, CDR1 SGHAT and CDR2 FQNNGV. The CDR3 has 15 residues. The ends lost 4 bases at V and 14 bases at J; junction bases unmatched: 14. Based on the CDR3 plus reference TRBV11-2 and TRBJ1-2, the full variable domain is EAGVAQSPRYKIIEKRQSVAFWCNPISGHATLYWYQQILGQGPKLLIQFQNNGVVDDSQLPKDRFSAERLKGVDSTLKIQPAKLEDSAVYLCASSSLRDRGPAQTFGSGTRLTVV.

The chain couples TRBV15 to TRBJ2-5; D may be TRBD2 (7 bases). With 0 bases removed from V and 5 bases from J, the gap between germline ends came to 16 bases. CDR1 is LNHNV and CDR2 is YYDKDF in the germline V gene (reference sequence). The CDR3 contains 16 residues. CDR3 amino acids: CATSRDWGGVEETQYF. CDR3 sequence (DNA): TGTGCCACCAGCAGAGATTGGGGGGGCGTGGAGGAGACCCAGTACTTC.

The genes are TRBV14 and TRBJ1-2, with 8 bases that match TRBD1. Germline V lookup: CDR1 SGHDN, CDR2 FVKESK. J was trimmed by 5 bases and V by 3 bases; bases with no gene match: 11. This CDR3 region has 16 residues. CDR3 nucleotides: TGTGCCAGCAGCCAGACGACGGGACAGGACTTTTATGGCTACACCTTC. It encodes CASSQTTGQDFYGYTF.

The V gene is TRBV13, the J gene TRBJ2-5, with 8 positions matching TRBD2. CDR1 and CDR2 from the germline V gene are PRHDT and FYEKMQ (reference sequence). The length of the CDR3 is 17 residues. The V segment lost 4 bases and the J segment 0 bases; nucleotides outside the gene matches: 10. CDR3: CASSSIPERGYQETQYF. CDR3 sequence (DNA): TGTGCCAGCAGCTCGATCCCGGAGCGGGGGTACCAAGAGACCCAGTACTTC.

The gene calls are TRBV5-6 and TRBJ1-1; D remains unclear. The CDR3 spans 15 residues. V was shortened by 0 bases and J by 4 bases, with 13 bases between the two germline ends. Germline CDR1 is SGHDT and CDR2 is YYEEEE. The CDR3 DNA sequence: TGTGCCAGCAGCTTGGAACTGTCGGTTGGCACTGAAGCTTTCTTT. This codes for CASSLELSVGTEAFF.

This sequence joins TRBV11-2 and TRBJ1-2, with D unclear. There are 14 residues in the CDR3. The V end lost 1 base, the J end lost 8 bases, and 14 bases lay between the germline ends. From germline, CDR1 is SGHAT and CDR2 FQNNGV. CDR3 sequence: CASSLGGRLVGYTF. The CDR3 region has the DNA TGTGCCAGCAGCTTAGGAGGCAGATTGGTAGGCTACACCTTC.

The chain combines TRBV15 with TRBJ2-2, with 7 bases matching TRBD1. With 0 bases clipped from V and 3 bases from J, the junction kept 4 bases outside the gene matches. Germline CDR1 reads LNHNV; CDR2 reads YYDKDF (reference sequence). This CDR3 is 16 amino acids long. The CDR3 region is CATSRDRTGDTGELFF. CDR3 bases: TGTGCCACCAGCAGAGACAGGACAGGAGACACCGGGGAGCTGTTTTTT.

The V gene is TRBV19, the J gene TRBJ1-2; 7 bases are shared with TRBD1. Trimming removed 6 bases from V and 2 bases from J; junction bases left unmatched: 3. The germline gives CDR1 LNHDA, CDR2 SQIVND (reference sequence). The CDR3 contains 13 residues. The CDR3 region has the DNA TGTGCCAGTAGCCCGGACAGGAACTATGGCTACACCTTC. This encodes CASSPDRNYGYTF.

V and J are TRBV7-2 and TRBJ2-3, with D perhaps matching TRBD2 (6 bases). The CDR3 length is 16 residues. Germline V gene lookup returns CDR1 SGHTA and CDR2 FQGNSA. Trimming cost V 5 bases and J 0 bases, with 15 bases left between them. CDR3 sequence (DNA): TGTGCCAGCAGCAAGGGCCCGGGGACTAGCACAGATACGCAGTATTTT. Residues: CASSKGPGTSTDTQYF.